This T cell receptor beta chain was retrieved from a study of siplizumab effects on memory and regulatory T cells. Germline assignment: CDR1 WNHNN and CDR2 SYGVQD (reference sequence). This CDR3 is 15 amino acids long. The V segment lost 6 bases and the J segment 4 bases; nucleotides outside the gene matches: 9. Repertoires were generated with immunoSEQ multiplex PCR, while TCRdb's copy carries only in-frame clones and drops some. The sample holds about 91,000 clones, over 85% seen once. The sample taken for sequencing was CD8+ T cells sorted from blood. This chain links TRBV10-1 with TRBJ1-5; TRBD1 matches at 7 bases. The TCR sequence derives from a human donor in good health. CDR3 in amino acids: CASSPTGARNQPQHF. The CDR3 DNA is TGCGCCAGCAGCCCTACAGGGGCTCGGAATCAGCCCCAGCATTTT.